This paragraph reports one T cell receptor (beta chain). Its antigen is undetermined. In germline, CDR1 is SGHAT, CDR2 FQNNGV. There are 16 residues in the CDR3. After removal of 0 bases from V and 2 bases from J, the junction contained 3 bases not matched to a gene. TCRbeta library construction was performed incorporating unique molecular identifiers. MiXCR, applied by TCRdb to the PCR reads, yields one record per CDR3 protein. The repertoire holds some 200,000 distinct CDR3 sequences, with approximately 8% as singletons. The entry originates in a study of T-cell reconstitution after alpha-beta-depleted transplantation in children. Findings and caveats of the study: Two months or so post-transplant, alpha-beta T cells reportedly derived from several hundred expanded graft clones.

The TCR was taken from a male patient between 2 and 15 years old who had a stem cell transplant for acute myeloid leukemia, so the T cells may come from the graft donor. The V gene is TRBV11-2, the J gene TRBJ2-7, with TRBD2 matching over 11 bases. Sequencing was performed on PBMCs, mostly from graft donor cells, taken 360 days after TCRalphabeta/CD19-depleted stem cell transplant. The CDR3 nucleotides are TGTGCCAGCAGCTTAGATAGCGGGAGGGACCCCTACGAGCAGTACTTC. This codes for CASSLDSGRDPYEQYF.